The present TCR beta chain was sequenced within a study of human T cells and chemical hapten exposure. Study-wide points: The donor cohort had alopecia, so its immune response may not match that of healthy people. Those TCRs sitting above 1 in 1000 frequency stayed the same with DPC sensitization.

Time point of the sample: patch test 1, 2 weeks after DPC sensitization. The treatment is: therapeutic diphenylcyclopropenone sensitization with weekly scalp DPC. The donor pool consisted of alopecia patients aged 18 to 70 years, considered suitable for DPC. Total RNA extraction was carried out from unfractionated whole blood. This clonotype was seen ten or more times. As yet, its antigen is unknown. Trimming stripped 7 bases from V and 2 bases from J, with 7 bases between. The CDR3 consists of 12 residues. Germline V gene lookup returns CDR1 MNHEY and CDR2 SVGAGI. MiXCR, applied by TCRdb to the RACE reads, yields one record per CDR3 protein. Of about 380,000 distinct CDR3 sequences listed, 4.8% are singletons.

V gene TRBV6-5 combines with J gene TRBJ2-3; D is undetermined. This TCR was sampled from a woman in her fifties or sixties with alopecia areata. Some clones in this sample may be carry-over from other donors' samples. This specimen consisted of whole blood, obtained in connection with sensitization to the hapten diphenylcyclopropenone (DPC). This CDR3 is CASKTPTDTQYF. The CDR3 region has the DNA TGTGCCAGCAAAACTCCCACAGATACGCAGTATTTT.